This T cell receptor beta chain originates from a study of tumor-infiltrating lymphocytes in primary liver carcinoma. Study-wide background: Ages ranged from 30 to 69, with HCC or mixed HCC-cholangiocarcinoma. Tumor lesions were T1-T3 N0M0 and spanned about 4 to 11 cm. Broader study findings: Compared with blood, tumor repertoires held significantly more in their top 250 clones.

The length of the CDR3 is 15 residues. V lost 0 bases to trimming and J lost 2 bases, with 7 bases between them. Germline CDR1 reads MGHRA; CDR2 reads YSYEKL. Co-extracting RNA and DNA was done with roughly 17-34 mg of unsorted bulk tissue as input. Donors were untreated and chronically infected with HBV. This clonotype was seen at least ten times. The antigen is undetermined. The template, roughly 510 ng total RNA, yielded TCR beta cDNA made with a constant-region primer. Libraries for TCR beta were built through three nested multiplex PCR rounds, which together made up a slightly modified ARM-PCR procedure. TRBV1-TRBV30 forward primers paired with a C-beta reverse primer drove the first two PCR rounds, around 9 cycles each. One entry per CDR3 protein, called by TCRdb with MiXCR from the multiplex PCR reads. The table lists about 78,000 distinct CDR3 sequences, 55% to 75% of them singletons.

The chain recombines TRBV4-1 with TRBJ2-2; D gene ambiguous. The sequence was obtained from a man aged 35 to 55 with primary liver carcinoma and hepatitis B virus infection. Sequencing input: liver tumor tissue from sampling region 4. The subset denotes: tumor region T4, right-lateral pole. The CDR3 sequence is CASSQEVANTGELFF. The DNA for the CDR3 is TGCGCCAGCAGCCAAGAAGTTGCTAACACCGGGGAGCTGTTTTTT.